This T cell receptor (beta chain) was retrieved from a study of T-cell reconstitution after alpha-beta-depleted transplantation in children. CDR3 length: 15 residues. CDR1 GTSNPN and CDR2 SVGIG come from the germline V gene (reference sequence). V was trimmed by 1 base and J by 1 base, leaving 14 bases between them. This clonotype has only a few counts. Unique molecular identifiers were incorporated during preparation of the TCRbeta library. TCRdb processed the PCR reads anew with MiXCR; each CDR3 protein has one entry. The sample consists of nearly 550,000 distinct CDR3 sequences, 15% to 20% of them appearing once.

The input for sequencing was PBMCs from the stem cell graft donor, taken from the stem cell graft. The V and J genes are TRBV30 and TRBJ2-7, with D tentatively TRBD2 (6 bases). The clonotype originates from a human donor who donated a stem cell graft to a child with acute lymphoblastic leukemia. The CDR3 region has the DNA TGTGCCTGGAGTGGCGGGAAATATGTGTCCTACGAGCAGTACTTC. This encodes CAWSGGKYVSYEQYF.